The 8 T cell receptor beta chains given below trace back to one sample, sequenced in a study of blood T cell repertoires in COVID-19. Libraries were prepared by immunoSEQ multiplex PCR; TCRdb keeps only in-frame clonotypes and omits some of them. The sample lists tens of thousands of clones, roughly 82% occurring once. Sequenced sample: peripheral blood. Receptors were obtained from an elderly woman with acute or convalescent COVID-19.

This sequence joins TRBV14 and TRBJ1-6, with unresolved D. The CDR3 is 13 residues long. Germline-derived CDR1 and CDR2 are SGHDN and FVKESK. Trimming pared 0 bases from V and 12 bases from J, leaving 9 bases between. CDR3 sequence: CASSQDWGGPLHF. CDR3 in DNA: TGTGCCAGCAGCCAAGATTGGGGAGGACCCCTCCACTTT.

This chain connects TRBV3-1 (or the pseudogene TRBV3-2) to TRBJ1-1; possibly TRBD1 for D (5 bases). The germline gives CDR1 LGHDT, CDR2 YNNKEL (reference sequence). The CDR3 consists of 16 residues. V was shortened by 0 bases and J by 0 bases, with 11 bases between the two germline ends. CDR3 protein: CASSQDRGGMNTEAFF. The CDR3 DNA reads as TGTGCCAGCAGCCAAGATCGGGGGGGGATGAACACTGAAGCTTTCTTT.

The rearrangement links TRBV6-4 to TRBJ2-4; a possible D gene is TRBD2 (6 bases). V lost 4 bases and J lost 8, with 24 bases in between. The CDR3 covers 17 residues. Germline V gene sequence: CDR1 MRHNA, CDR2 SNTAGT. Written as DNA, the CDR3 is TGTGCCAGCAGTGCCGACCAGGGACTCCCCGTCGGGGACATTCAGTACTTC. It is translated as CASSADQGLPVGDIQYF.

The chain uses TRBV30 and TRBJ2-3; 7 bases fit TRBD2. Germline trimming cut 0 bases from V and 4 bases from J; bases unmatched to any gene: 13. The germline gives CDR1 GTSNPN, CDR2 SVGIG (reference sequence). This CDR3 spans 17 amino acids. CDR3 protein: CAWSVPKVGGPPDTQYF. CDR3 DNA sequence: TGTGCCTGGAGTGTACCCAAAGTGGGAGGGCCCCCAGATACGCAGTATTTT. Looking up the rest from reference TRBV30 and TRBJ2-3 gives the full variable domain: SQTIHQWPATLVQPVGSPLSLECTVEGTSNPNLYWYRQAAGRGLQLLFYSVGIGQISSEVPQNLSASRPQDRQFILSSKKLLLSDSGFYLCAWSVPKVGGPPDTQYFGPGTRLTVL.

The V and J genes are TRBV5-1 and TRBJ2-1; no firm D call. Looked up from germline, CDR1 is SGHRS and CDR2 is YFSETQ. Trimming removed 1 base at V and 0 bases at J, with 11 bases between. The CDR3 is 16 residues long. CDR3 in amino acids: CASSLSAASSYNEQFF. CDR3 bases: TGCGCCAGCAGCTTGTCGGCGGCAAGCTCCTACAATGAGCAGTTCTTC.

Concerning this clone itself: One junction end does not reproduce the germline sequence, and a read error may be involved. This chain uses TRBV7-3 with TRBJ2-7; 12 nucleotides line up with TRBD2. The CDR3 runs 11 residues. CDR1 is SGHTA and CDR2 is FQGTGA in the germline V gene. For the CDR3, the DNA is TGTGCCAGCAGCTCAGGACTAGCGGGGATCTTC. Protein sequence: CASSSGLAGIF.

This clone occurred a few times. This chain connects TRBV9 to TRBJ2-2, with TRBD1 identical over 8 bases. CDR1 is SGDLS, CDR2 YYNGEE, per germline. The CDR3 is 16 residues long. The trim removed 4 bases at V and 0 bases at J, leaving 5 bases unmatched. CDR3: CASSTRQGPNTGELFF. CDR3 bases: TGTGCCAGCAGCACGAGACAGGGGCCGAACACCGGGGAGCTGTTTTTT.

The rearrangement links TRBV5-1 to TRBJ2-2, with a weak D call TRBD1 (5 bases). The V gene's germline CDR1 is SGHRS and CDR2 YFSETQ. The CDR3 runs 15 residues. Deletions cut 7 bases from V and 6 bases from J, with 19 bases between. CDR3 residues: CASELTGVASGELFF. CDR3 DNA sequence: TGCGCCAGCGAGCTTACAGGTGTAGCATCCGGGGAGCTGTTTTTT. The whole variable domain, remainder taken from reference TRBV5-1 and TRBJ2-2, is KAGVTQTPRYLIKTRGQQVTLSCSPISGHRSVSWYQQTPGQGLQFLFEYFSETQRNKGNFPGRFSGRQFSNSRSEMNVSTLELGDSALYLCASELTGVASGELFFGEGSRLTVL.